This T cell receptor (beta chain) originates from a study of beta chain features in type 1 diabetes. Study-wide results and caveats: PCR might favor shorter templates, equally in patients and controls.

This clone occurred a few times. Its target is unknown. Isolated RNA was reverse transcribed in full, so expressed TCRB transcripts were sequenced. The data were produced by immunoSEQ multiplex PCR, yet TCRdb's version contains in-frame clones alone and is incomplete. The sample carries 860,000 or so clones, about a sixth recorded once. The V segment lost 6 bases and the J segment 4 bases; nucleotides outside the gene matches: 17. This CDR3 is built from 18 residues. Germline V lookup: CDR1 SGHTA, CDR2 FQGNSA. CD45RO/CCR7/CD25/CD127/CD95/CD27 staining was used to isolate CD4+ naive, central memory, regulatory and stem cell-like memory cells by sorting.

The sequenced sample consisted of naive CD4+ T cells from blood. The rearrangement uses TRBV7-2 and TRBJ2-3; 9 nucleotides match TRBD2. The TCR sequence derives from a woman aged 18-29 years in good health. For the CDR3, the DNA is TGTGCCAGCAGTTTCGGGACTAGCCCTTCCCCGGTCTCAGATACGCAGTATTTT. This encodes CASSFGTSPSPVSDTQYF.